These T cell receptor beta chains were read from a single sample in a study of T cell responses to AZD1222 COVID-19 vaccine. Measured with immunoSEQ multiplex PCR; TCRdb has only the in-frame clones, and not every one. The sample consists of 170,000 or so clones, about 85% of them appearing once. The sample consisted of peripheral blood, taken on day 0 of AZD1222 vaccination. The receptors derive from an adult in good health. The CDR3 runs from the conserved cysteine through the conserved F or W. The D gene is left open where the match is weak. Not every row has a clone size; where given, it reads once, few, many or a size class.

len,v_gene,j_gene,d_gene,abundance,CDR3aa,CDR3nt
17,TRBV5-1,TRBJ2-1,TRBD2,-,CASSSRLAGSIYNEQFF,TGCGCCAGCAGCTCCCGACTAGCGGGATCTATTTACAATGAGCAGTTCTTC
15,TRBV4-1,TRBJ1-5,TRBD1,once,CASSQGHDRVVAQHF,TGCGCCAGCAGCCAAGGGCACGACAGGGTGGTGGCCCAGCATTTT
16,TRBV3-1/TRBV3-2,TRBJ1-6,TRBD1,-,CASSQIPGQDNSPLHF,TGTGCCAGCAGCCAGATTCCGGGACAGGATAATTCACCCCTCCACTTT
13,TRBV5-4,TRBJ1-2,-,-,CASTMGPPQGYTF,TGTGCCAGCACCATGGGACCCCCGCAGGGCTACACCTTC
14,TRBV11-2,TRBJ2-7,TRBD2,-,CASSSSSGRHEQYF,TGTGCCAGCAGCTCTAGTAGCGGGAGACACGAGCAGTACTTC
15,TRBV7-3,TRBJ2-7,-,-,CASSLPYGGAYEQYF,TGTGCCAGCAGCTTACCTTACGGGGGCGCGTACGAGCAGTACTTC
15,TRBV7-2,TRBJ1-1,TRBD1,-,CASSLAHRGSGEAFF,TGTGCCAGCAGCTTAGCGCACAGGGGGAGTGGGGAAGCTTTCTTT
16,TRBV2,TRBJ2-1,TRBD2,-,CASSRSSGRAEGEQFF,TGTGCCAGCAGTCGAAGTAGCGGGAGGGCCGAAGGTGAGCAGTTCTTC
16,TRBV6-6,TRBJ2-1,TRBD1,-,CASSSARQGGYNEQFF,TGTGCCAGCAGTTCCGCGCGACAGGGTGGGTACAATGAGCAGTTCTTC
14,TRBV28,TRBJ1-4,-,-,CASSGAPLGEKLFF,TGTGCCAGCAGTGGAGCCCCCCTTGGGGAAAAACTGTTTTTT
14,TRBV6-5,TRBJ1-6,-,once,CASSRTGRNSPLHF,TGTGCCAGCAGCCGTACAGGGCGTAATTCACCCCTCCACTTT
17,TRBV3-1/TRBV3-2,TRBJ2-2,-,-,CASSQRSGFTNTGELFF,TGTGCCAGCAGCCAACGATCCGGGTTCACGAACACCGGGGAGCTGTTTTTT
13,TRBV27,TRBJ2-3,-,-,CASSLVLSDTQYF,TGTGCCAGCAGTTTGGTATTATCAGATACGCAGTATTTT
14,TRBV19,TRBJ1-1,-,-,CASSILGGYTEAFF,TGTGCCAGTAGTATCCTAGGAGGATACACTGAAGCTTTCTTT
16,TRBV19,TRBJ2-5,-,-,CASSIGAGAMSETQYF,TGTGCCAGTAGTATAGGGGCAGGGGCGATGTCAGAGACCCAGTACTTC
15,TRBV28,TRBJ2-4,TRBD1,once,CASSGQGATKNIQYF,TGTGCCAGCAGTGGACAGGGGGCGACTAAAAACATTCAGTACTTC
14,TRBV2,TRBJ2-2,-,-,CASRQGANTGELFF,TGTGCCAGCAGGCAAGGGGCGAACACCGGGGAGCTGTTTTTT
14,TRBV7-2,TRBJ2-7,TRBD2,-,CASSSLAGRNPVHF,TGTGCCAGCAGCTCTCTAGCGGGCCGGAACCCTGTTCACTTC
14,TRBV24-1,TRBJ2-3,TRBD2,-,CATSEGLGTDTQYF,TGTGCCACCAGTGAAGGACTAGGAACAGATACGCAGTATTTT
14,TRBV5-4,TRBJ1-4,TRBD1,-,CASSSGQINEKLFF,TGTGCCAGCAGCTCGGGACAGATTAATGAAAAACTGTTTTTT
17,TRBV19,TRBJ2-7,TRBD2,-,CASSMQWNLAGVYEQYF,TGTGCCAGTAGTATGCAGTGGAACCTAGCGGGAGTATACGAGCAGTACTTC
14,TRBV4-1,TRBJ2-7,-,-,CASSQDHLAGEQYF,TGCGCCAGCAGCCAAGATCACCTAGCCGGCGAGCAGTACTTC
13,TRBV7-3,TRBJ2-7,TRBD1,-,CASSFDRDYEQYF,TGTGCCAGCAGCTTCGACAGGGACTACGAGCAGTACTTC
17,TRBV27,TRBJ1-6,-,-,CASSRLGGTGGNSPLHF,TGTGCCAGCAGTCGCCTGGGGGGGACCGGAGGTAATTCACCCCTCCACTTT
19,TRBV4-1,TRBJ2-7,TRBD1,-,CASSQDGTGTLLDSYEQYF,TGCGCCAGCAGCCAGGACGGGACAGGGACTCTACTTGATTCCTACGAGCAGTACTTC
15,TRBV5-1,TRBJ1-2,-,-,CASSLGDGNNYGYTF,TGCGCCAGCAGCTTGGGCGACGGGAATAACTATGGCTACACCTTC
9,TRBV7-9,TRBJ2-5,-,-,CAVGETQYF,TGTGCCGTGGGGGAGACCCAGTACTTC
18,TRBV7-8,TRBJ2-7,TRBD2,once,CASSFRPRAAGGTYEQYF,TGTGCCAGCAGCTTTAGGCCCCGGGCAGCGGGGGGAACCTACGAGCAGTACTTC
16,TRBV6-1,TRBJ1-6,TRBD1,-,CASSDQGARGNSPLHF,TGTGCCAGCAGTGATCAGGGGGCGCGGGGTAATTCACCCCTCCACTTT
15,TRBV10-1,TRBJ2-7,-,-,CASSGADRLSYEQYF,TGCGCCAGCAGTGGAGCAGACAGGCTATCCTACGAGCAGTACTTC
13,TRBV28,TRBJ2-2,TRBD2,-,CATIAGDTGELFF,TGTGCCACCATAGCGGGAGACACCGGGGAGCTGTTTTTT
15,TRBV19,TRBJ2-1,-,-,CASSIDGGYYNEQFF,TGTGCCAGTAGTATAGACGGGGGATATTACAATGAGCAGTTCTTC
12,TRBV3-1/TRBV3-2,TRBJ1-2,-,-,CASSQALYGYTF,TGTGCCAGCAGCCAAGCTCTCTATGGCTACACCTTC
15,TRBV7-9,TRBJ1-4,-,-,CASSPHRGANEKLFF,TGTGCCAGCAGCCCACATCGGGGGGCGAATGAAAAACTGTTTTTT
15,TRBV5-4,TRBJ2-2,TRBD2,-,CASSLSSGTIGELFF,TGTGCCAGCAGCTTATCCAGCGGGACGATCGGGGAGCTGTTTTTT
17,TRBV18,TRBJ1-2,TRBD1,-,CASSPTGGKISNYGYTF,TGTGCCAGCTCACCAACAGGGGGAAAGATATCTAACTATGGCTACACCTTC
15,TRBV14,TRBJ1-1,-,-,CASSQDSGGIIEAFF,TGTGCCAGCAGCCAAGATTCGGGGGGCATCATTGAAGCTTTCTTT
15,TRBV4-1,TRBJ2-5,-,-,CASSQSGWRVETQYF,TGCGCCAGCAGCCAGTCCGGGTGGAGGGTGGAGACCCAGTACTTC
15,TRBV6-5,TRBJ2-1,-,-,CASSQDRQTYNEQFF,TGTGCCAGCAGTCAGGACAGACAAACATACAATGAGCAGTTCTTC
16,TRBV5-1,TRBJ2-2,TRBD1,-,CASRQGISLNTGELFF,TGCGCCAGCCGACAGGGAATCTCCTTGAACACCGGGGAGCTGTTTTTT
14,TRBV7-2,TRBJ2-1,-,-,CASRVAAIYNEQFF,TGTGCCAGCAGAGTAGCGGCCATTTACAATGAGCAGTTCTTC
14,TRBV27,TRBJ1-1,-,-,CASSLRLMNTEAFF,TGTGCCAGCAGTTTACGGCTGATGAACACTGAAGCTTTCTTT
16,TRBV3-1/TRBV3-2,TRBJ2-1,-,once,CASSQAAGSWYYEQFF,TGTGCCAGCAGCCAAGCGGCAGGGTCTTGGTATTATGAGCAGTTCTTC
13,TRBV6-5,TRBJ1-5,TRBD1,-,CASIITGEQPQHF,TGTGCCAGCATAATTACAGGGGAACAGCCCCAGCATTTT
14,TRBV5-1,TRBJ2-7,TRBD2,-,CASSRTSGLYEQYF,TGCGCCAGCAGCAGGACTAGCGGCCTATACGAGCAGTACTTC